This T cell receptor beta chain is from a study of tumor-infiltrating lymphocytes in primary liver carcinoma. Study at large: Men and women, 30 to 69 years of age, made up the patients. General study results and limits: Appearing in all five tumor regions was true of only about 7.5-25% of top clones.

From unsorted bulk tissue weighing roughly 17-34 mg, DNA and RNA were co-extracted. Each tumor was sampled at four poles and its centre. With respect to this clonotype: Its specificity is not known. Given a much more abundant clone one base away, this may be a read error.

Starting material of around 490 ng total RNA yielded TCR beta cDNA via a constant-region primer. Three-round nested multiplex PCR performed with slightly modified ARM-PCR produced the TCR beta libraries. Investigators reported that the first two PCR rounds, at about 11 cycles each, used TRBV1-TRBV30 forward primers with a C-beta reverse primer. TCRdb processed the multiplex PCR reads anew with MiXCR; each CDR3 protein has one entry. The table records over 35,000 distinct CDR3 sequences, about three quarters of them present only once. CDR3 length: 14 amino acids. The V gene's germline CDR1 is MDHEN and CDR2 SYDVKM. Trimming shortened V by 8 bases and J by 0 bases, and 14 bases separated the two germline ends.

Input material: liver tumor tissue from sampling region 2. Specified subset: tumor region T2, inferior pole. The V gene is TRBV28, the J gene TRBJ2-7; D is ambiguous. The clonotype comes from a man aged 35 to 55 with primary liver carcinoma and hepatitis B virus infection. As DNA, the CDR3 is TGTGCCAGCTCTCCGGCCCAGAGCTCCTACGAGCAGTACTTC. Protein product: CASSPAQSSYEQYF.